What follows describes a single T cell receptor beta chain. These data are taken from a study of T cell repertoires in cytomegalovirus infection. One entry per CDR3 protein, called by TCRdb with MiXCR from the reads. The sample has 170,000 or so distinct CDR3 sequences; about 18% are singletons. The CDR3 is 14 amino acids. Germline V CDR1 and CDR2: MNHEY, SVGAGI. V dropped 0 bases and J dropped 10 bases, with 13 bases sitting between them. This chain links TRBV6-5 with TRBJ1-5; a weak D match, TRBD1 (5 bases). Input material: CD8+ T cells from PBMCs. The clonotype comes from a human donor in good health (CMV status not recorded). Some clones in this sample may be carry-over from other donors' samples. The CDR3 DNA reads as TGTGCCAGCAGTTACTCGGCACCACAGGAACCCCAGCATTTT. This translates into CASSYSAPQEPQHF.